This is a list of T cell receptor beta chains from one sample in a study of early T cells in non-severe SARS-CoV-2 infection. MiXCR was run by TCRdb on the 5' RACE reads, yielding one entry per CDR3 protein. This sample has tens of thousands of distinct CDR3 sequences, with roughly 10% found just once. The sample consisted of whole blood. Receptors were obtained from an adult who was a healthcare worker with PCR-confirmed SARS-CoV-2 infection or an uninfected control (not recorded which). CDR3s include the opening cysteine and the closing phenylalanine or tryptophan. A D gene is named only where the DNA matches it firmly. Clone sizes are given selectively: once, few, many, or a class where the clone is expanded.

TRBJ2-3,NA,NA,TRBV18,CASRRGLREADTQYF,TGTGCCAGCCGACGGGGGCTAAGGGAGGCAGATACGCAGTATTTT
TRBJ2-7,NA,NA,TRBV6-6,CASQAGIYEQYF,TGTGCCAGCCAGGCAGGGATCTACGAGCAGTACTTC
TRBJ2-5,NA,many,TRBV12-3/TRBV12-4,CASSFSSRKETQYF,TGTGCCAGCAGTTTTAGTTCCAGGAAAGAGACCCAGTACTTC
TRBJ1-1,TRBD1,few,TRBV28,CATGEDRDPAFF,TGTGCCACCGGGGAGGACAGGGATCCAGCTTTCTTT
TRBJ2-1,NA,few,TRBV28,CASSFKVKEQIYNEQFF,TGTGCCAGCAGTTTTAAAGTTAAGGAACAGATCTACAATGAGCAGTTCTTC
TRBJ2-1,NA,few,TRBV11-2,CASSLPGTGYNEQFF,TGTGCCAGCAGCTTACCGGGGACCGGATACAATGAGCAGTTCTTC
TRBJ1-6,NA,NA,TRBV28,CASGRTDNSPLHF,TGTGCCAGCGGGAGGACAGATAATTCACCCCTCCACTTT
TRBJ2-3,TRBD2,NA,TRBV23-1,CASSQSPSGRVLSTDTQYF,TGCGCCAGCAGTCAATCTCCTAGCGGGAGGGTTCTGAGCACAGATACGCAGTATTTT
TRBJ2-5,TRBD1,NA,TRBV20-1,CSALDRVKTQYF,TGCAGTGCCTTGGACAGGGTAAAGACCCAGTACTTC
TRBJ1-2,NA,many,TRBV7-9,CASSLAAGNGYTF,TGTGCCAGCAGCTTAGCGGCCGGGAATGGCTACACCTTC
TRBJ1-2,NA,NA,TRBV14,CASSQADGRSYGYTF,TGTGCCAGCAGCCAAGCGGACGGAAGATCCTATGGCTACACCTTC
TRBJ2-1,NA,many,TRBV7-9,CASSLGVSNSYNEQFF,TGTGCCAGCAGCTTAGGCGTCTCAAACTCCTACAATGAGCAGTTCTTC
TRBJ2-1,TRBD2,few,TRBV5-5,CASSLDDGAGDMVSYNEQFF,TGTGCCAGCAGCCTCGACGATGGGGCGGGAGATATGGTGTCCTACAATGAGCAGTTCTTC
TRBJ2-3,NA,NA,TRBV12-3/TRBV12-4,CASGSLISSGDTQYF,TGTGCCAGCGGATCGTTGATCTCGAGTGGAGATACGCAGTATTTT
TRBJ1-1,NA,many,TRBV4-1,CASSQEPGNTEAFF,TGCGCCAGCAGCCAAGAGCCGGGGAACACTGAAGCTTTCTTT
TRBJ1-4,NA,NA,TRBV15,CATSEQVTSEKLFF,TGTGCCACCAGCGAGCAGGTTACTAGTGAAAAACTGTTTTTT
TRBJ2-5,NA,few,TRBV3-1,CASSQELLARRETQYF,TGTGCCAGCAGCCAAGAATTGCTAGCGAGGCGGGAGACCCAGTACTTC
TRBJ2-1,TRBD2,few,TRBV28,CAPMPSGSYNEQFF,TGTGCCCCAATGCCTAGCGGCTCCTACAATGAGCAGTTCTTC
TRBJ2-7,TRBD2,many,TRBV20-1,CSASPLLAGVGEQYF,TGCAGTGCTAGTCCCCTGCTAGCGGGAGTAGGCGAGCAGTACTTC
TRBJ2-7,NA,few,TRBV7-8,CASSQTIYEQYF,TGTGCCAGCAGCCAGACAATCTACGAGCAGTACTTC
TRBJ1-1,NA,few,TRBV5-1,CASSLHRGSNTEAFF,TGCGCCAGCAGCTTGCACCGGGGGTCGAACACTGAAGCTTTCTTT
TRBJ1-2,TRBD1,few,TRBV5-1,CASSWDSDYGYTF,TGCGCCAGCAGCTGGGACAGCGACTATGGCTACACCTTC
TRBJ2-3,NA,few,TRBV30,CAWSATSISTDTQYF,TGTGCCTGGAGTGCCACTAGTATTAGCACAGATACGCAGTATTTT
TRBJ2-5,TRBD1,few,TRBV20-1,CSARAGGTGVTQYF,TGCAGTGCTAGAGCAGGCGGGACAGGCGTGACCCAGTACTTC
TRBJ2-1,TRBD2,few,TRBV6-2/TRBV6-3,CASTGGTSANEQFF,TGTGCCAGCACCGGTGGGACTAGTGCAAATGAGCAGTTCTTC
TRBJ2-6,NA,few,TRBV5-1,CASSITGLGANVLTF,TGCGCCAGCAGCATCACAGGGCTCGGGGCCAACGTCCTGACTTTC
TRBJ1-1,NA,NA,TRBV7-9,CASSFEVTEAFF,TGTGCCAGCAGCTTTGAAGTGACTGAAGCTTTCTTT
TRBJ2-5,TRBD2,few,TRBV20-1,CSASATSGFFEETQYF,TGCAGTGCTAGTGCGACTAGCGGGTTTTTTGAAGAGACCCAGTACTTC